One and the same sample provided the 2 T cell receptor beta chains below, sequenced in a study of shared clonotypes between healthy human individuals. Generated by immunoSEQ multiplex PCR, the TCRdb table keeps only in-frame clones and is missing some. This table has 2 million to 2.5 million clones, about 94% appearing once. Sequenced material: naive CD4+ T cells sorted from blood. The subset here: CD45RA+ positively selected. The receptor source for this set is a man aged 18 to 29 in good health.

The chain recombines TRBV5-1 with TRBJ1-2, with D maybe TRBD1 (5 bases). The CDR3 contains 15 residues. The V end was cut by 0 bases, the J end by 4 bases, with 13 bases between. Germline lookup yields CDR1 SGHRS and CDR2 YFSETQ. The CDR3, as DNA: TGCGCCAGCAGCTTGGGGTCGGCGGGACCCTATGGCTACACCTTC. Residues: CASSLGSAGPYGYTF.

Here the CDR3 DNA reads TGTGCCAGCAGTTACTCCCGGGATACCGTCCTGACTTTC. Translated, it gives CASSYSRDTVLTF. V usage is TRBV6-5 and J usage is TRBJ2-6, with a weak D call TRBD2 (5 bases). Germline CDR1 and CDR2: MNHEY and SVGAGI. V was trimmed by 0 bases and J by 12 bases, leaving 9 bases between them. The CDR3 loop spans 13 amino acids.